Listed below are T cell receptor beta chains from one sample, sequenced in a study of blood T cells in healthy people across ages. TCRdb re-called the 5' RACE reads with MiXCR, one entry per CDR3 protein. The data hold around 970,000 distinct CDR3 sequences, with around 54% observed a single time. The specimen sequenced was blood. The receptors here all came from an older woman in good health. CDR3s include the opening cysteine and the closing phenylalanine or tryptophan. The D gene is left open where the match is weak. For some rows the clone size is stated as once, few or many, or as a class when expanded; others skip it.

d_call,j_call,clone_size,v_call,cdr3_aa,cdr3_nt
NA,TRBJ2-3,NA,TRBV5-1,CASSFAGQVTTDTQYF,TGCGCCAGCAGCTTTGCCGGGCAAGTAACCACAGATACGCAGTATTTT
NA,TRBJ1-4,NA,TRBV6-5,CASSYFGPPRGEKLFF,TGTGCCAGCAGTTACTTCGGGCCCCCCCGTGGGGAAAAACTGTTTTTT
TRBD1,TRBJ1-5,NA,TRBV20-1,CSANRDRGKYSNQPQHF,TGCAGTGCTAACCGGGACAGGGGCAAATATAGCAATCAGCCCCAGCATTTT
TRBD2,TRBJ2-1,NA,TRBV10-3,CAISEGLEGYNEQFF,TGTGCCATCAGTGAGGGACTAGAGGGGTACAATGAGCAGTTCTTC
NA,TRBJ2-7,NA,TRBV20-1,CSARGGTPFGEQYF,TGCAGTGCCAGAGGCGGGACTCCTTTTGGCGAGCAGTACTTC
TRBD2,TRBJ2-7,NA,TRBV19,CASSETSGSPYEQYF,TGTGCCAGTAGTGAGACTAGCGGGAGTCCCTACGAGCAGTACTTC
NA,TRBJ1-5,NA,TRBV24-1,CATSDPRFVQPQHF,TGTGCCACCAGTGACCCCCGATTCGTTCAGCCCCAGCATTTT
NA,TRBJ2-7,NA,TRBV5-6,CASSFFEGTLSEQYF,TGTGCCAGCAGCTTTTTTGAAGGGACGTTGAGCGAGCAGTACTTC
NA,TRBJ2-7,NA,TRBV2,CASAGLAETYEQYF,TGTGCCAGCGCGGGGTTAGCGGAGACCTACGAGCAGTACTTC
TRBD2,TRBJ2-3,NA,TRBV29-1,CSVPYREGSDTQYF,TGCAGCGTCCCGTACCGGGAGGGCTCAGATACGCAGTATTTT
TRBD2,TRBJ2-7,many,TRBV12-3/TRBV12-4,CASIAGTSPYEQYF,TGTGCCAGCATAGCCGGGACTAGCCCCTACGAGCAGTACTTC
NA,TRBJ2-1,NA,TRBV21-1,CASSLRGVQGHEQFF,TGTGCCAGCAGCCTACGGGGTGTACAGGGTCATGAGCAGTTCTTC
NA,TRBJ2-7,NA,TRBV15,CATSRDFRYEQYF,TGTGCCACCAGCAGAGATTTCCGGTACGAGCAGTACTTC
TRBD2,TRBJ2-7,few,TRBV29-1,CSGGLADEQYF,TGCAGCGGGGGACTAGCGGATGAGCAGTACTTC
NA,TRBJ2-4,few,TRBV9,CASSDGISKNIQYF,TGTGCCAGCAGCGACGGGATCTCCAAAAACATTCAGTACTTC
NA,TRBJ2-3,NA,TRBV7-3,CAGSLYRTPTVDTQYF,TGTGCCGGCAGCTTATACCGGACTCCAACTGTAGATACGCAGTATTTT
NA,TRBJ2-3,NA,TRBV9,CASGRAAPDTQYF,TGTGCCAGCGGAAGGGCCGCCCCAGATACGCAGTATTTT
NA,TRBJ1-2,NA,TRBV12-3/TRBV12-4,CASSLAAGDGYTF,TGTGCCAGCAGTTTGGCGGCAGGGGACGGCTACACCTTC
NA,TRBJ2-7,NA,TRBV20-1,CSARPRTKDEQYF,TGCAGTGCTAGACCCCGGACTAAGGACGAGCAGTACTTC
TRBD2,TRBJ2-5,NA,TRBV3-1,CASSLGELAVQTQYF,TGTGCCAGCAGCCTAGGGGAACTAGCGGTCCAGACCCAGTACTTC
NA,TRBJ1-5,NA,TRBV28,CASRSYGGSNQPQHF,TGTGCCAGCAGATCCTACGGTGGTAGCAATCAGCCCCAGCATTTT
NA,TRBJ1-6,few,TRBV4-1,CASSQEGAINSPLHF,TGCGCCAGCAGCCAAGAAGGGGCTATAAATTCACCCCTCCACTTT
NA,TRBJ1-5,NA,TRBV6-2/TRBV6-3,CASRGSIQPQHF,TGTGCCAGCAGAGGAAGTATACAGCCCCAGCATTTT
NA,TRBJ1-5,NA,TRBV7-9,CASSALGWGALNQPQHF,TGTGCCAGCAGCGCGTTGGGGTGGGGGGCTCTCAATCAGCCCCAGCATTTT
NA,TRBJ2-7,NA,TRBV11-2,CASSLYRLLYNEQYF,TGTGCCAGCAGCTTATACCGCTTACTCTACAATGAGCAGTACTTC
NA,TRBJ2-2,NA,TRBV9,CASSVETGQNTGELFF,TGTGCCAGCAGCGTAGAAACGGGACAAAACACCGGGGAGCTGTTTTTT
TRBD2,TRBJ2-1,NA,TRBV7-2,CASSFRRGAAGGWNEQFF,TGTGCCAGCAGCTTCCGCCGAGGGGCAGCGGGAGGTTGGAATGAGCAGTTCTTC
NA,TRBJ2-5,NA,TRBV25-1,CASGLQGVRETQYF,TGTGCCAGCGGTTTACAGGGTGTCCGAGAGACCCAGTACTTC